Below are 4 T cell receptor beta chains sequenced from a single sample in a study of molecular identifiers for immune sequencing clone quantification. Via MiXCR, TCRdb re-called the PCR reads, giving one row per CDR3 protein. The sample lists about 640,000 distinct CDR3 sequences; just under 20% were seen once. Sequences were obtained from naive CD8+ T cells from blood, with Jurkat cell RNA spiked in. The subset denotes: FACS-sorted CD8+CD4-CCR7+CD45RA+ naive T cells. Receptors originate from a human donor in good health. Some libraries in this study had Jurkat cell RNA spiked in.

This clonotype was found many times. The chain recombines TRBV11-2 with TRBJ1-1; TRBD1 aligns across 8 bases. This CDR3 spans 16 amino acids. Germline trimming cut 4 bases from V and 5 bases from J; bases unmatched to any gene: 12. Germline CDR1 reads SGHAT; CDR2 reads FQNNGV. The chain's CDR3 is CASSYRGQGAQTEAFF. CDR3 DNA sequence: TGTGCCAGCAGCTATCGGGGCCAGGGGGCGCAAACTGAAGCTTTCTTT.

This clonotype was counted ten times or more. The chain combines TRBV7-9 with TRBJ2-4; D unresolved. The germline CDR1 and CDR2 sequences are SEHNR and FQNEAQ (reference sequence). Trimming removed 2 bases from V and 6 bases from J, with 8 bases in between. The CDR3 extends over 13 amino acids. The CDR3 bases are TGTGCCAGCAGCTTACCAGGCGCAAACATTCAGTACTTC. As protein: CASSLPGANIQYF.

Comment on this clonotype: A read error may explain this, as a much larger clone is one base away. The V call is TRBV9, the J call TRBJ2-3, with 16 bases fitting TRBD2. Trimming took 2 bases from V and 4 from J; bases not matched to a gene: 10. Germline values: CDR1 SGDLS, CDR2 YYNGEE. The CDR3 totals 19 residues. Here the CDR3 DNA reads TGTGCCAGCAGCGTGAGCTCCGGGACTAGCGGGAGGGGAGCAGATACGCAGTATTTT. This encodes CASSVSSGTSGRGADTQYF. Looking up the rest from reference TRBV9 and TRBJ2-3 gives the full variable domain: DSGVTQTPKHLITATGQRVTLRCSPRSGDLSVYWYQQSLDQGLQFLIQYYNGEERAKGNILERFSAQQFPDLHSELNLSSLELGDSALYFCASSVSSGTSGRGADTQYFGPGTRLTVL.

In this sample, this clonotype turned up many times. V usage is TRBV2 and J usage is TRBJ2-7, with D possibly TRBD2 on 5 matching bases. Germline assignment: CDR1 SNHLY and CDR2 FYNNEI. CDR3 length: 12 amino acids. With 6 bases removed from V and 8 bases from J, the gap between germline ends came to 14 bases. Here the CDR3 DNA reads TGTGCCAGCAGACGCTCTGGGGAGAAGCAGTACTTC. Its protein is CASRRSGEKQYF.